The source of this T cell receptor beta chain is a study of T cell clones after liver transplantation. Whole-study context: Liver transplant recipients had immunosuppression withdrawal attempted within 2 years. Timepoints were pre-transplant, pre-withdrawal, and after withdrawal was completed or failed. Study outcomes and limitations: In 5 of 8 subjects, circulating graft-donor-reactive CD4 TCRbeta sequences fell significantly after transplant.

Clones were sequenced by immunoSEQ multiplex PCR, and TCRdb holds only the in-frame ones, with some missing. The sample lists around 60,000 clones, 60% to 80% occurring once. This clone showed up just a few times. What it recognizes is unknown. This CDR3 is built from 15 residues. Trimming took off 5 bases at V and 5 bases at J, with 15 bases between the two ends. CDR1 and CDR2 from the germline V gene are SEHNR and FQNEAQ (reference sequence). The sequence came from a human donor who received a liver transplant. The sample here was CD4+ T cells from blood, taken before liver transplant. The chain employs TRBV7-9 and TRBJ1-4, with D possibly TRBD1 on 5 matching bases. The CDR3 loop reads CASSPPGGWNEKLFF. The CDR3 bases are TGTGCCAGCAGCCCCCCCGGGGGGTGGAATGAAAAACTGTTTTTT.